Described below is a single TCR beta chain sequence and its context. Its binding antigen is unknown. No much larger clone exists at a distance of one base, and base qualities are not known. These data are taken from a study of blood T cell repertoires in COVID-19 (dated by TCRdb to between 2020 and 2021). Background on the whole study: Samples covering the acute and convalescent phases of COVID-19 were provided by collaborators in the United States, Italy and Spain. The prospective study material was composed of cDNA or gDNA derived from T cells, B-cell-depleted T cells, or PBMCs. Where available, HLA class I and class II types were taken from metadata supplied by the sample provider and were not determined by assay-based typing. Sample metadata almost always included a de-identified subject ID, COVID-19 status, age in years and sex. The samples were drawn from the first 160 participants of the ongoing ImmuneRACE study and from over 950 subjects provided by 6 global collaborators. The repertoires were released in a freely available public database meant as a resource for research on the immune response to SARS-CoV-2. The dataset comprised deeply sampled blood TCRbeta repertoires from subjects exposed to, actively infected with, or recovered from COVID-19. On the study overall, not on this receptor specifically: Clinical and demographic metadata were provided uncurated, with the amount varying by source and participant.

Each collaborating institution followed its own protocols to collect whole blood in K2EDTA tubes. For TCRbeta analysis, collaborators shipped samples as frozen whole blood, isolated PBMCs, or DNA extracted from either of those sample types. TCRbeta CDR3 regions were amplified from genomic DNA by means of the immunoSEQ Assay, a bias-controlled multiplex PCR. In the original analysis: Nucleated cell counts per sample were estimated from amplification of reference gene primers within the assay. To quantify the absolute abundance of each unique TCRbeta CDR3 rearrangement, sequence reads were collapsed and filtered. For each sample, productive Simpson clonality was calculated by taking the square root of Simpson's diversity index across productive rearrangements. TCRdb provides this immuneACCESS table in a form limited to in-frame rearrangements. Some clones are lacking; in checked studies, under half of them reflect an unresolved V gene, and why the rest are absent is not known. The V and J calls and the clone size are those of that table, but D and trimming were determined from the DNA. Recorded for this sample are 15,000 or so clones; about 92% of them occurred a single time. The ten largest clonotypes hold roughly 8.2% of the sample.

From a lookup of the germline V gene, CDR1 and CDR2 are SNHLY and FYNNEI. Including the terminal cysteine and phenylalanine, the CDR3 comprises 15 residues. The entry retains the CDR3 DNA only, 45 bases that are in frame from base 1. The germline V and J ends show losses of 6 bases and 4 bases respectively, and no gene match explains 3 bases of the junction. Sequencing was performed on peripheral blood. The chain is made from TRBV2 and TRBJ2-1, with 13 bases in between that match TRBD2. This TCR was recovered from a human donor with active COVID-19. The donor label of this sample is uncertain. The nucleotide sequence is given as TGTGCCAGCAGCCCACTAGCGGGAGGGTACAATGAGCAGTTCTTC. Its translation is CASSPLAGGYNEQFF.